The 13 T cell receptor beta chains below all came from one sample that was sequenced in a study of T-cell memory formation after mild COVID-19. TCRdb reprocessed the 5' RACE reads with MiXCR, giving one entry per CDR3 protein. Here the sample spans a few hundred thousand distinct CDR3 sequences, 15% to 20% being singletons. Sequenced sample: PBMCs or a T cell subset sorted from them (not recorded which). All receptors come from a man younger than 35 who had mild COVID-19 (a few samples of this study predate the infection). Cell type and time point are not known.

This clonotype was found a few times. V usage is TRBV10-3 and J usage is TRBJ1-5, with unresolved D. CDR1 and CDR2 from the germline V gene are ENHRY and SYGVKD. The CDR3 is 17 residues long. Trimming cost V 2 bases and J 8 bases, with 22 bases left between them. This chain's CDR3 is CAISEGLTRTSEKPQHF. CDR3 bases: TGTGCCATCAGTGAGGGGCTGACACGGACTTCTGAGAAGCCCCAGCATTTT.

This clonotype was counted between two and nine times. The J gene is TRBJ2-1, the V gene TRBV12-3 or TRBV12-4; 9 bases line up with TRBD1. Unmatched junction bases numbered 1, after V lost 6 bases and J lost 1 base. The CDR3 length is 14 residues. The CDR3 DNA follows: TGTGCCAGCAGGGGGACAGGGTCCTACAATGAGCAGTTCTTC. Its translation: CASRGTGSYNEQFF.

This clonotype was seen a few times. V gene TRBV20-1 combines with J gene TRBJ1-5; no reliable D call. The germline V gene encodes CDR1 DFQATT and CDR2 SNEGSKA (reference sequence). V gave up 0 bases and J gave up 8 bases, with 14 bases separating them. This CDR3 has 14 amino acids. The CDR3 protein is CSAREYQLEEPQHF. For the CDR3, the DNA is TGCAGTGCTAGAGAGTACCAGTTAGAGGAGCCCCAGCATTTT.

In DNA form, the CDR3 reads TGTGCCAGCAGCACGGGACTAGCGGGGGAGTTCTTC. This codes for CASSTGLAGEFF. This sequence joins TRBV7-9 and TRBJ2-1, with 14 nucleotides matching TRBD2. The CDR3 runs 12 residues. Germline assignment: CDR1 SEHNR and CDR2 FQNEAQ (reference sequence). The ends lost 5 bases at V and 14 bases at J; junction bases unmatched: 2.

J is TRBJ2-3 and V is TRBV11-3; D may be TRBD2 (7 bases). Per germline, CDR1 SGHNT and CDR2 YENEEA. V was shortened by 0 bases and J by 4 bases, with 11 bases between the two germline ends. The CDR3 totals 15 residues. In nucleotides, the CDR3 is TGTGCCAGCAGCTTAGATGGGGGGGCCGCAGATACGCAGTATTTT. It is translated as CASSLDGGAADTQYF.

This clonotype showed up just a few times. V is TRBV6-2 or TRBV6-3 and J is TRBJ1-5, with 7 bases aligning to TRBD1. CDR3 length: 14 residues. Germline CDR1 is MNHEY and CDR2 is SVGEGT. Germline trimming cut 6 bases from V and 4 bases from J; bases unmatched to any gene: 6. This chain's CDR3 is CASSRTGTNQPQHF. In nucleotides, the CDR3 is TGTGCCAGCAGCCGGACAGGAACTAATCAGCCCCAGCATTTT.

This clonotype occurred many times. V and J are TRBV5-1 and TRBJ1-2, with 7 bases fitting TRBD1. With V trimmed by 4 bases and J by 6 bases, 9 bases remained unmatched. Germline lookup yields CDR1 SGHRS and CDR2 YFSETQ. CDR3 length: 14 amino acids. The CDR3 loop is CASSLEGAGDGYTF. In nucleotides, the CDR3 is TGCGCCAGCAGCCTCGAGGGGGCTGGGGATGGCTACACCTTC. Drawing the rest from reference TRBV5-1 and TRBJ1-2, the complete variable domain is KAGVTQTPRYLIKTRGQQVTLSCSPISGHRSVSWYQQTPGQGLQFLFEYFSETQRNKGNFPGRFSGRQFSNSRSEMNVSTLELGDSALYLCASSLEGAGDGYTFGSGTRLTVV.

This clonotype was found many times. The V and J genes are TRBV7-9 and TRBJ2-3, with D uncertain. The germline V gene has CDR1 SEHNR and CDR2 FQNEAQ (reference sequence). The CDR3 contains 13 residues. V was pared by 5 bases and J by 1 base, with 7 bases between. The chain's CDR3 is CASSRAGTDTQYF. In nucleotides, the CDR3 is TGTGCCAGCAGCCGGGCGGGCACAGATACGCAGTATTTT.

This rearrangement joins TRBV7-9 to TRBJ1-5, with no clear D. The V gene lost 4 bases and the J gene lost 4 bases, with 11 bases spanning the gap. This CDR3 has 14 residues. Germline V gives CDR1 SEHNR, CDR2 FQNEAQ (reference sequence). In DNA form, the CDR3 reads TGTGCCAGCAGCTCCCCCCGCGAGAATCAGCCCCAGCATTTT. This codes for CASSSPRENQPQHF.

CDR3 nucleotide sequence: TGTGCCAGCAGTCTTGACAGGGGGGCGTCCTACGAGCAGTACTTC. Amino acids: CASSLDRGASYEQYF. This chain uses TRBV6-2 or TRBV6-3 with TRBJ2-7; 9 bases align to TRBD1. There are 15 residues in the CDR3. Germline V lookup: CDR1 MNHEY, CDR2 SVGEGT. Trimming took 5 bases from V and 1 from J; bases not matched to a gene: 6.

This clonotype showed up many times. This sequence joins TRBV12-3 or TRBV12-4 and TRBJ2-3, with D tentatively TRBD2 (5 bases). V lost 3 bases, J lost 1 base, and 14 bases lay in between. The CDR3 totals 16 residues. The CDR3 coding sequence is TGTGCCAGCAGTTTCAGTTGGGAGATGGGCACAGATACGCAGTATTTT. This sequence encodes CASSFSWEMGTDTQYF.

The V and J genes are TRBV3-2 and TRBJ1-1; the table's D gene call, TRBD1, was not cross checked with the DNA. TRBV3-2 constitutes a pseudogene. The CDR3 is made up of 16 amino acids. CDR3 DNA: TGTGCCAGCAGCCTCTGTGGGGGGGGTCCAAACACTGAAGCTTTCTTT. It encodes CASSLCGGGPNTEAFF.

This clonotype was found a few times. The CDR3 DNA reads TGTGCCAGCACCGGGCCGGAACTAAGGCCCTACGAGCAGTACGTC. Amino acid sequence: CASTGPELRPYEQYV. This chain connects TRBV7-4 to TRBJ2-7; D gene unclear. V gave up 7 bases and J gave up 2 bases, with 18 bases separating them. The CDR3 loop spans 15 amino acids. From germline, CDR1 is SGHVT and CDR2 SQSDAQ.